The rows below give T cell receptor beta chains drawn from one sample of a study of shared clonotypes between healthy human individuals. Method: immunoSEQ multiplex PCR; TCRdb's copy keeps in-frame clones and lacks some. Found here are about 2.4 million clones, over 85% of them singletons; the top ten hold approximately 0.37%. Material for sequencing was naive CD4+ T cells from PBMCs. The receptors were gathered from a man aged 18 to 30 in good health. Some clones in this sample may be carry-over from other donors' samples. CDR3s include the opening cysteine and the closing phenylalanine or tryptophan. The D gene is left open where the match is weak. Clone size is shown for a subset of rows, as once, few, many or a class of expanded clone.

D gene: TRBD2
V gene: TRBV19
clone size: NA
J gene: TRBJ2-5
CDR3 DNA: TGTGCCAGCACTAGCGGCCCGACGAGGACCCAGTACTTC
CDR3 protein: CASTSGPTRTQYF

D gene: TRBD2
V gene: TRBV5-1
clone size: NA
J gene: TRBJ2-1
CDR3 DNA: TGCGCCAGCAGCTTGCAGGCTAGCGGCAATGAGCAGTTCTTC
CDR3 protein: CASSLQASGNEQFF

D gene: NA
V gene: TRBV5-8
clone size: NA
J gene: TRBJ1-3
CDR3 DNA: TGTGCCAGCAGCTGGAACAGTGGCTCTGGAAACACCATATATTTT
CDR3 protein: CASSWNSGSGNTIYF

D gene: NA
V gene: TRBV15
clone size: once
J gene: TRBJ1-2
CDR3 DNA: TGTGCCACCAGCACCCCAACAGGGAGGTCTGGCTACACCTTC
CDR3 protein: CATSTPTGRSGYTF

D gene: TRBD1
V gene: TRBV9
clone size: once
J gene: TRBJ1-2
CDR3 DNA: TGTGCCAGCAGCGTAGGACAGGGCTTTGGTGGCTACACCTTC
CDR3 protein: CASSVGQGFGGYTF

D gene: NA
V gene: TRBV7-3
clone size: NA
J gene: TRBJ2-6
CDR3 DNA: TGTGCCAGCAGCGTCTTTGGGGCCAACGTCCTGACTTTC
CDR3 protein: CASSVFGANVLTF

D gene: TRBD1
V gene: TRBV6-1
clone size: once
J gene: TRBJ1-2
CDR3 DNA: TGTGCCAGCAGTCTAACAGGGGACTCAGGCTACACCTTC
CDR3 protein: CASSLTGDSGYTF

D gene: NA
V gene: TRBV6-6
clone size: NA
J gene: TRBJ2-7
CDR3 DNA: TGTGCCAGCAGTTCAGGGACTCCGATTCCCCTCTACGAGCAGTACTTC
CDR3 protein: CASSSGTPIPLYEQYF

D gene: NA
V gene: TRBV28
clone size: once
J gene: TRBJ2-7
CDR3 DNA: TGTGCCAGCACTTTTCGGGACGAGCAGTACTTC
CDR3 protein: CASTFRDEQYF

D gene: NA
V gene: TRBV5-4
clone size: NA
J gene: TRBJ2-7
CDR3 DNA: TGTGCCAGCACCCGGTCCCCCGCGGGGTCCCTCCAGGACGAGCAGTACTTC
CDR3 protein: CASTRSPAGSLQDEQYF

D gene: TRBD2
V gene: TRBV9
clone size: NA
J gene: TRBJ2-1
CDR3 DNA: TGTGCCAGCAGCGGAAGCGGGAACTTATACAATGAGCAGTTCTTC
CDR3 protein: CASSGSGNLYNEQFF

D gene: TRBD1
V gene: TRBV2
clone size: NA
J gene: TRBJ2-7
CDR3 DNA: TGTGCCAGCATGGGACAGTCCTACGAGCAGTACTTC
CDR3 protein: CASMGQSYEQYF

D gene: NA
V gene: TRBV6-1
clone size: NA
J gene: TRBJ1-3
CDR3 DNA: TGTGCCAGCAGTGGTCAACAGGGCGGTGGAAACACCATATATTTT
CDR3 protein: CASSGQQGGGNTIYF

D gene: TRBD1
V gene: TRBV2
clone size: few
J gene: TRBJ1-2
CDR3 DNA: TGTGCCAGCAGCACGACCAAGACAGGGCACGGCTACACCTTC
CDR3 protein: CASSTTKTGHGYTF

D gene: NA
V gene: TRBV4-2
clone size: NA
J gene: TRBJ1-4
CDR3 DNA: TGTGCCAGCAGCCAAGAACAGGGCAGAGCTAATGAAAAACTGTTTTTT
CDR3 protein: CASSQEQGRANEKLFF

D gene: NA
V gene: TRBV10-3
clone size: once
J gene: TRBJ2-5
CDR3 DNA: TGTGCCATCAGTGAGTCCTTAGGGGGGGAGACCCAGTACTTC
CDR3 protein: CAISESLGGETQYF

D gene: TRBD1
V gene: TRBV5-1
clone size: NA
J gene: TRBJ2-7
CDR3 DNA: TGCGCCAGCAGCTTTTCGACAGGGGGTTCCTACGAGCAGTACTTC
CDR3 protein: CASSFSTGGSYEQYF

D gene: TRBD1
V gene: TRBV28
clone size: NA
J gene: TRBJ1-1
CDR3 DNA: TGTGCCAGCAGTCGATCCCGGACAGGAAGAATGAACACTGAAGCTTTCTTT
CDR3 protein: CASSRSRTGRMNTEAFF

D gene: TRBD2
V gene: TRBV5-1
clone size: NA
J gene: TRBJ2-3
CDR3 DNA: TGCGCCAGCAGTGTACCTAGCGGGCCCCGCACAGATACGCAGTATTTT
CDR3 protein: CASSVPSGPRTDTQYF

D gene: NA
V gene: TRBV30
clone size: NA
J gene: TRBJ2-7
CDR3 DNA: TGTGCCTCGGAGGGCCCCAAAGAGCAGTACTTC
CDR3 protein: CASEGPKEQYF

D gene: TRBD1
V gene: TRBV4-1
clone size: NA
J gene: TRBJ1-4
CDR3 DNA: TGCGCCAGCAGCGCAGGGGGACAGGGTGAAAAACTGTTTTTT
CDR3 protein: CASSAGGQGEKLFF

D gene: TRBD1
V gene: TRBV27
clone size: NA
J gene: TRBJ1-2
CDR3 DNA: TGTGCCAGCAGTATCACCAGGGGGCGGAATGGCTACACCTTC
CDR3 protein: CASSITRGRNGYTF

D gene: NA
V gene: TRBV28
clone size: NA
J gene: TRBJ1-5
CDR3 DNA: TGTGCCAGCAGTTTATGGGGACGGAAGATCGATGGAAGCAATCAGCCCCAGCATTTT
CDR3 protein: CASSLWGRKIDGSNQPQHF

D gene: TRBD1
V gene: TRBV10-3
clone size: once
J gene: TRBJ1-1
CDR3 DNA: TGTGCCATCAGCGCGACAGGACAGGCCACTGAAGCTTTCTTT
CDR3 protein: CAISATGQATEAFF

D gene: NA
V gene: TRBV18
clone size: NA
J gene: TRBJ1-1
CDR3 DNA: TGTGCCAGCTCACTCACAGCGAACACTGAAGCTTTCTTT
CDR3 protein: CASSLTANTEAFF